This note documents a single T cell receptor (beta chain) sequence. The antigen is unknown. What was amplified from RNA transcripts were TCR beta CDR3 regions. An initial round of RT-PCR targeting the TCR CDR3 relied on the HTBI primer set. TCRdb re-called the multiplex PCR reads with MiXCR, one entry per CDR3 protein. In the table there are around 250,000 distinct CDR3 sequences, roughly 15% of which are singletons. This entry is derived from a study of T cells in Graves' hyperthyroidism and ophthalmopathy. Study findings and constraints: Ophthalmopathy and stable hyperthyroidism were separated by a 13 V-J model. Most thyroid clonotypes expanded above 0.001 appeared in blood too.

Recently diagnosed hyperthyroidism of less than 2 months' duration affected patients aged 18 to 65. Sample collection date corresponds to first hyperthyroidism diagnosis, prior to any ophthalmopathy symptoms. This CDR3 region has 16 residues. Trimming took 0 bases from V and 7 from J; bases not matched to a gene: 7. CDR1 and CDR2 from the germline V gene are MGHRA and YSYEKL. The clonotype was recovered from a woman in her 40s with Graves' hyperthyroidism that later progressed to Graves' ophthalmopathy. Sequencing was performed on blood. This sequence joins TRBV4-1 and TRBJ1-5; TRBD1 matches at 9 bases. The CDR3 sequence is CASSQEGQGSRQPQHF. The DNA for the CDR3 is TGCGCCAGCAGCCAAGAGGGACAGGGATCGCGCCAGCCCCAGCATTTT.